Sequencing of this TCR beta chain was carried out in a study of regulatory T cells in long-lasting Graves disease. The table lists this clonotype with many counts. Regarding time point: newly diagnosed GD, antithyroid drugs for less than 3 months. PBMCs were the source of the RNA used for TCR sequencing. Through Arm-PCR of CDR3 regions and iRepertoire HTBI primers, TCR beta libraries were built. TCRdb re-derived calls from the multiplex PCR reads in MiXCR, one entry per CDR3 protein. Of around 450,000 distinct CDR3 sequences listed, around 15% were seen once; the top ten hold 10% to 15%. Germline CDR1 LGHDT, CDR2 YNNKEL (reference sequence). Trimming took off 1 base at V and 6 bases at J, with 7 bases between the two ends. CDR3 size: 13 residues. These data were also reused for a study on T cells in Graves' hyperthyroidism and ophthalmopathy. This second study says: Primed by the HTBI set, a first-round RT-PCR was run on the TCR CDR3. Most thyroid clonotypes expanded above 0.001 appeared in blood too. Ophthalmopathy was distinguished from stable hyperthyroidism by 13 V-J signatures. The model made its ophthalmopathy prediction, and onset followed a median approximately 6 months later.

The rearrangement links TRBV3-1 to TRBJ2-1; unclear D gene. This specimen consisted of peripheral blood mononuclear cells (PBMCs), obtained at new diagnosis, from a patient treated with antithyroid drugs. The clonotype was recovered from a man in his forties with Graves disease. This chain's CDR3 is CASSQVRANEQFF. DNA of the CDR3: TGTGCCAGCAGCCAAGTTAGAGCCAATGAGCAGTTCTTC.